This passage covers 4 T cell receptor beta chains from one sample sequenced in a study of T cell changes during pregnancy in multiple sclerosis. Sequencing used immunoSEQ multiplex PCR; TCRdb keeps in-frame clones, though not all of them. This sample has about 31,000 clones, with roughly 89% found just once. The material sequenced was CD8+ T cells from peripheral blood mononuclear cells, taken before pregnancy. These receptors all come from a female donor with multiple sclerosis, enrolled in a pregnancy study.

The chain is built from TRBV7-3 and TRBJ1-2; TRBD1 aligns across 7 bases. This CDR3 region has 15 residues. The trim removed 4 bases at V and 6 bases at J, leaving 11 bases unmatched. The germline CDR1 and CDR2 sequences are SGHTA and FQGTGA. CDR3 loop: CASSSTGLEKDGYTF. The CDR3 nucleotides read TGTGCCAGCAGCTCGACAGGGCTGGAGAAGGATGGCTACACCTTC.

This clone was counted a single time. This chain joins TRBV6-5 and TRBJ2-2; 9 positions match TRBD1. Germline V gene data show CDR1 as MNHEY and CDR2 as SVGAGI. V gave up 5 bases and J gave up 5 bases; unmatched junction bases: 3. The CDR3 runs 14 residues. The CDR3 region has the DNA TGTGCCAGCAGTGTAGACAGGGGGACCGGGGAGCTGTTTTTT. It yields the protein CASSVDRGTGELFF.

The V call is TRBV7-9, the J call TRBJ1-2; 7 positions match TRBD1. The trim removed 1 base at V and 6 bases at J, leaving 20 bases unmatched. The CDR3 extends over 19 amino acids. Per the germline V gene, CDR1 is SEHNR and CDR2 is FQNEAQ (reference sequence). CDR3 nucleotides: TGTGCCAGCAGCTTAGTTCTAGGGACAGCGATACCGAAAACTGATGGCTACACCTTC. This encodes CASSLVLGTAIPKTDGYTF. The full variable domain, completed using reference TRBV7-9 and TRBJ1-2, is DTGVSQNPRHKITKRGQNVTFRCDPISEHNRLYWYRQTLGQGPEFLTYFQNEAQLEKSRLLSDRFSAERPKGSFSTLEIQRTEQGDSAMYLCASSLVLGTAIPKTDGYTFGSGTRLTVV.

J is TRBJ1-5 and V is TRBV9; TRBD1 agrees at 7 bases. V was clipped by 3 bases and J by 4 bases; unmatched bases: 7. The CDR3 spans 15 residues. Germline CDR1 SGDLS, CDR2 YYNGEE. CDR3 residues: CASSAGQGVNQPQHF. CDR3 sequence (DNA): TGTGCCAGCAGCGCGGGTCAGGGGGTAAATCAGCCCCAGCATTTT.